This T cell receptor (beta chain) is drawn from a study of graft-versus-host responses after intestinal transplantation. Sequenced by immunoSEQ multiplex PCR; TCRdb stores in-frame clones only, minus some. Of roughly 99,000 clones listed, about 91% are singletons. As for this clone: The antigen is unknown.

Study findings and constraints: GvH clonotypes were identified within recipient marrow, with a subset emerging first in ileum or blood.

The CDR3 totals 11 residues. V was pared by 7 bases and J by 3 bases, with 7 bases between. In germline, CDR1 is SGHAT, CDR2 FQDESV (reference sequence). The sequencing here drew on unstimulated CD4+ T cells sorted from spleen or lymph node cells, taken before transplant. The TCR was taken from a human donor who was the organ donor for an intestinal transplant. The V call is TRBV11-1, the J call TRBJ2-7; D not certain. CDR3 coding DNA: TGTGCCAGCACCGGCTTCTACGAGCAGTACTTC. The encoded protein is CASTGFYEQYF. The full variable domain, completed using reference TRBV11-1 and TRBJ2-7, is EAEVAQSPRYKITEKSQAVAFWCDPISGHATLYWYRQILGQGPELLVQFQDESVVDDSQLPKDRFSAERLKGVDSTLKIQPAELGDSAMYLCASTGFYEQYFGPGTRLTVT.